Presented here are 10 T cell receptor beta chains from one specimen sequenced in a study of healthy donors' naive CD4 and CD8 T cells. TCR libraries were built from about 500 ng of total RNA by linear amplification. TCRdb analysed the reads with MiXCR anew, one entry per CDR3 protein. In the table there are about 180,000 distinct CDR3 sequences, about 74% of which are singletons. The source material was naive CD4+ and CD8+ T cells sorted from blood, pooled from several donors. Every receptor here comes from a pool of human donors in good health; the sample pools cells from several healthy donors.

The CDR3 DNA reads as TGTGCCAGCAGGAACGGGGGCGCAAATGGCTACACCTTC. Translated: CASRNGGANGYTF. V gene TRBV27 combines with J gene TRBJ1-2, with D perhaps TRBD1 (6 bases). The CDR3 length is 13 residues. V lost 6 bases and J lost 6, with 14 bases in between. The V gene's germline CDR1 is MNHEY and CDR2 SMNVEV (reference sequence).

The CDR3 region is CASRASGPTYEQYF. The CDR3 coding sequence is TGTGCCAGCAGGGCAAGCGGGCCTACCTACGAGCAGTACTTC. V is TRBV6-2 or TRBV6-3 and J is TRBJ2-7, with D possibly being TRBD2 (6 bases). The V end lost 6 bases, the J end lost 2 bases, and 14 bases lay between the germline ends. Germline V gene data show CDR1 as MNHEY and CDR2 as SVGEGT. The CDR3 covers 14 residues.

The chain combines TRBV29-1 with TRBJ1-2; no clear D. V was trimmed by 1 base and J by 2 bases, leaving 8 bases between them. The CDR3 length is 13 residues. Germline V gene lookup returns CDR1 SQVTM and CDR2 ANQGSEA. This chain's CDR3 is CSVEGQLNYGYTF. CDR3 in DNA: TGCAGCGTTGAAGGGCAGTTAAACTATGGCTACACCTTC.

The gene calls are TRBV19 and TRBJ2-7; unclear D gene. V dropped 3 bases and J dropped 3 bases, with 9 bases sitting between them. Germline values: CDR1 LNHDA, CDR2 SQIVND (reference sequence). The CDR3 runs to 13 residues. The CDR3 loop reads CASSISIYYEQYF. For the CDR3, the DNA is TGTGCCAGTAGTATTTCCATATACTACGAGCAGTACTTC.

This sequence joins TRBV11-2 and TRBJ2-7; maybe TRBD1 (6 bases). Germline V gives CDR1 SGHAT, CDR2 FQNNGV. The CDR3 length is 13 residues. Trimming left V 6 bases short and J 7 bases short, with 16 bases between. CDR3 nucleotide sequence: TGTGCCAGCAGAGATGGGGCAGGGGTAGAGCAGTACTTC. Its translation is CASRDGAGVEQYF.

This clonotype has just one count. The V gene is TRBV29-1, the J gene TRBJ1-2; D remains unclear. The V and J ends lost 7 bases and 4 bases respectively, with 16 bases between them. The germline V gene has CDR1 SQVTM and CDR2 ANQGSEA. The length of the CDR3 is 13 residues. In DNA, the CDR3 is TGCAGCGCACCCAACCTTTTGGGCTATGGCTACACCTTC. It translates to CSAPNLLGYGYTF.

The chain employs TRBV6-2 or TRBV6-3 and TRBJ2-3; TRBD1 might be the D (6 bases). CDR3 length: 13 amino acids. Germline CDR1 MNHEY, CDR2 SVGEGT. The ends were cut back, 7 bases at V and 2 bases at J, with 10 bases in the middle. The CDR3 loop is CASNRDHTDTQYF. The CDR3 DNA follows: TGTGCCAGCAACAGGGACCACACAGATACGCAGTATTTT.

Here the CDR3 reads CASSAGTGVWAFF. The CDR3 bases are TGTGCCAGTAGTGCCGGGACAGGGGTTTGGGCTTTCTTT. The V call is TRBV19, the J call TRBJ1-1, with 10 positions matching TRBD1. Germline assignment: CDR1 LNHDA and CDR2 SQIVND (reference sequence). With V trimmed by 5 bases and J by 11 bases, 8 bases remained unmatched. This CDR3 region has 13 residues. The full variable domain, its missing parts supplied by reference TRBV19 and TRBJ1-1, is DGGITQSPKYLFRKEGQNVTLSCEQNLNHDAMYWYRQDPGQGLRLIYYSQIVNDFQKGDIAEGYSVSREKKESFPLTVTSAQKNPTAFYLCASSAGTGVWAFFGQGTRLTVV.

The V and J genes are TRBV5-6 and TRBJ1-1; 9 bases match TRBD1. The V and J ends lost 0 bases and 5 bases, in that order; junction bases with no gene match: 2. CDR3 length: 14 amino acids. Germline V gene sequence: CDR1 SGHDT, CDR2 YYEEEE. CDR3 residues: CASSLDRGLTEAFF. The CDR3 DNA reads TGTGCCAGCAGCTTGGACAGGGGGCTTACTGAAGCTTTCTTT.

V gene TRBV5-5 combines with J gene TRBJ1-5; 7 nucleotides match TRBD1. The germline V gene has CDR1 SGHKS and CDR2 YYEKEE (reference sequence). The CDR3 is 15 residues long. V lost 4 bases and J lost 1; bases outside the gene matches: 5. The CDR3 sequence: CASSGGGWSNQPQHF. The CDR3 DNA is TGTGCCAGCAGCGGAGGGGGCTGGAGCAATCAGCCCCAGCATTTT.